This T cell receptor (beta chain) was retrieved from a study of lymphopenia after photon versus proton radiotherapy. Whole-study results and caveats: Authors raise, but do not show, better survival with proton therapy. Larger post-nadir TCR diversity loss correlated inversely with survival in deceased patients.

Profiling relied on immunoSEQ multiplex PCR, and the TCRdb table lists in-frame clones only, not all of them. The sample shows 6,000 to 9,000 clones, roughly 93% of them seen only once. The germline gives CDR1 LGHNA, CDR2 YSLEER. The CDR3 length is 16 residues. V dropped 0 bases and J dropped 2 bases, with 12 bases sitting between them. On this clone itself: What it binds is not known.

The chain joins TRBV4-3 to TRBJ2-3; D might be TRBD2 (6 bases). The source of this sequence is a woman between 50 and 59 years old with cholangiocarcinoma. This specimen consisted of peripheral blood, obtained from a patient treated with photon-based radiotherapy. CDR3 sequence: CASSQDGGTSTDTQYF. The DNA for the CDR3 is TGCGCCAGCAGCCAAGATGGAGGGACCTCCACAGATACGCAGTATTTT.